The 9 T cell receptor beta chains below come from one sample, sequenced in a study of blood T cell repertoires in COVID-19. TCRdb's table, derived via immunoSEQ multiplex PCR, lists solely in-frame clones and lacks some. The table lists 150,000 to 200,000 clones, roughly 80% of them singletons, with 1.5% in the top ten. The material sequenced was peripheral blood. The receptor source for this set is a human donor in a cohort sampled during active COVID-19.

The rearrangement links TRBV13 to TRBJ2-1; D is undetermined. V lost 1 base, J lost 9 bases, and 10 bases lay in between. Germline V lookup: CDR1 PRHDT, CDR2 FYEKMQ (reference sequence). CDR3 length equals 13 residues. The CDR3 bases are TGTGCCAGCAGCTTAGTGTCCGGTGGTGAGCAGTTCTTC. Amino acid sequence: CASSLVSGGEQFF.

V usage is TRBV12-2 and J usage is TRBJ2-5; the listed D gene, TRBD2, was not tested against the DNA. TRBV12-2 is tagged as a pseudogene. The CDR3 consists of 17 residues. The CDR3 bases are TGTGCAAGTCGCTCACCTCCCGGGGACGGGGGGTCAGAGACCCAGTACTTC. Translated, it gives CASRSPPGDGGSETQYF.

Written as DNA, the CDR3 is TGTGCCAGCAGCCTGCGGGGCCCTGGGGGTTCCCCGCCAGATACGCAGTATTTT. Its translation is CASSLRGPGGSPPDTQYF. The J gene is TRBJ2-3, the V gene TRBV3-1 (or the pseudogene TRBV3-2), with TRBD2 as a possible D gene (6 bases). CDR3 size: 18 residues. V shed 4 bases and J shed 4 bases, with 24 bases lying between them. Looked up from germline, CDR1 is LGHDT and CDR2 is YNNKEL (reference sequence).

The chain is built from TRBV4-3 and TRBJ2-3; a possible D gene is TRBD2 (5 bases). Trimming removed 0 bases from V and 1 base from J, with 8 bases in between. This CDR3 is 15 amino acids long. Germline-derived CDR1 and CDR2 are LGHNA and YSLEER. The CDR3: CASSQDGSGTDTQYF. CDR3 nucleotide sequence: TGCGCCAGCAGCCAAGATGGTAGCGGCACAGATACGCAGTATTTT.

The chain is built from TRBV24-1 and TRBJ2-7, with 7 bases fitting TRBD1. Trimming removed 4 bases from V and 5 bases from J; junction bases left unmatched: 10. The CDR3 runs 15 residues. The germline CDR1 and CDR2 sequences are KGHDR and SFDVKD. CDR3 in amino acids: CATSESGGIGHEQYF. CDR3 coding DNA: TGTGCCACCAGTGAGTCAGGGGGAATTGGCCACGAGCAGTACTTC.

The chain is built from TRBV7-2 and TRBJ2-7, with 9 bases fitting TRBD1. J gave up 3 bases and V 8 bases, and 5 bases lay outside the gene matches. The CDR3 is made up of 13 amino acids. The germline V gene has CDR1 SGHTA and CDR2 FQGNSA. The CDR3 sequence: CASRDRDFYEQYF. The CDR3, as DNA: TGTGCCAGCCGGGACAGGGACTTCTACGAGCAGTACTTC.

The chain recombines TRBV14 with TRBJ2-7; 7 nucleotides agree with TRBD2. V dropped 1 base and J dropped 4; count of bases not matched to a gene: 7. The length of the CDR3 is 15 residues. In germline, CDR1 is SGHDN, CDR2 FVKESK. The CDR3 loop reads CASSQAAAGEYEQYF. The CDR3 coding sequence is TGTGCCAGCAGCCAAGCGGCGGCGGGAGAGTACGAGCAGTACTTC.

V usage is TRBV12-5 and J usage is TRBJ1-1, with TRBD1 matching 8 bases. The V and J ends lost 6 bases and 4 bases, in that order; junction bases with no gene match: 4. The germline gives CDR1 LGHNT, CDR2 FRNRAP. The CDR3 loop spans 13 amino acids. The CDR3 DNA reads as TGTGCTAGTGGCCTCGGACAGGGCACTGAAGCTTTCTTT. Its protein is CASGLGQGTEAFF.

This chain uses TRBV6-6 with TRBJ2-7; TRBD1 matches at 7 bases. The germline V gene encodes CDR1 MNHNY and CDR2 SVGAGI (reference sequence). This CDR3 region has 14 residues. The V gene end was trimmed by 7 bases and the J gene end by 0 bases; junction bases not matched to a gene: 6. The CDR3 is CASTLTGSSYEQYF. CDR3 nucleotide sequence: TGTGCCAGCACCCTGACAGGGAGCTCCTACGAGCAGTACTTC.